Sequencing of this T cell receptor beta chain was carried out in a study of persistence of HIV-infected CD4 T cells (dated by TCRdb to the early 2020s). Notes on the research overall: The median time participants had been on suppressive ART was over seven years. Peripheral blood samples of up to about 200 mL were collected at multiple time points, except for a couple of participants, who underwent leukapheresis at a single time point. Anti-CD3/anti-CD28 stimulation activated a higher proportion of cells, with a lower memory fraction, than antigen stimulation. CMV- and HIV-1 Gag-responding CD4+ T cells were isolated from ART-treated individuals so that antigen-driven clonal expansion of HIV-1-infected cells could be examined. Proviral sequencing was used to assess clonality among infected cells, whereas TCRbeta sequencing gauged the clonality of all cells within each sorted population. Cross-participant TCR cluster analysis included roughly 8 participants for CMV and over five participants for Gag.

The treatment or condition label of this sample denotes: suppressive antiretroviral therapy. As a nonspecific positive control representing the CD4+ T cell repertoire, cells were stimulated with anti-CD3/anti-CD28 magnetic beads. CD4+ T cells that responded were sorted based on upregulation of both CD40 ligand and CD69. Participants were HIV-1-infected adults who started suppressive ART during chronic infection. Plasma HIV-1 RNA had been undetectable (below 50 copies/mL) in participants for at least 4 years. To be included, a participant needed positive CMV serology and a CD4+ T cell count above 400 cells/uL. Before stimulation, PBMCs were isolated using density centrifugation and depleted of CD8+ T cells. For around 19 hours, the CD8-depleted PBMCs were stimulated with anti-CD28/CD49d costimulation, a CD40-blocking antibody, and enfuvirtide to prevent new infections. Cell sorting was performed on a Beckman Coulter MoFlo Legacy or XDP sorter, and dead cells were excluded with propidium iodide. For samples with more than one million cells, genomic DNA was extracted with the QIAamp DNA Mini Kit, and for all other samples the Quick-DNA Microprep Kit was used.

As for this clone: This clone's antigen is unknown. Qualities for individual bases were not recorded, and no much larger clone is one base off.

V is shortened by 0 bases, J by 5 bases, and the region joining them spans 16 bases. The CDR3 spans 16 residues, from the cysteine through the phenylalanine. Only the CDR3 portion is preserved as DNA: 48 bases, with reading frame beginning at the first base. Looking up the germline V gene (reference sequence) yields CDR1 LGHDT and CDR2 YNNKEL. Paper-wide results and their limitations: TCR oligoclonality correlated with proviral oligoclonality within the same sorted populations. Bulk TCR analyses could not be limited to the rare CMV-responding cells that actually contained HIV-1 proviruses. TCRbeta richness in CMV- and Gag-responding cells was significantly lower than in anti-CD3/anti-CD28-responding cells; CMV-responding cells had higher oligoclonality than CD3/CD28-stimulated and Gag-responding cells. Degenerate expanded CDR3beta sequences were enriched in antigen-responding cells, suggesting convergent selection of CD4+ responses to CMV and Gag. Only a small number of individuals took part in the study, and the range of antigens tested was limited.

TCRbeta repertoires were sequenced from genomic DNA with the immunoSEQ hsTCRB assay version 4 in survey mode. For TCRbeta sequencing, genomic DNA was diluted to roughly 10 ng/uL, and up to about 1 ug was used per sample. On the authors' methods: ImmunoSeq Analyzer 3.0 was used for analysis of TCRbeta data, and diversity was computed on productive nucleotide rearrangements. The improved Chao index was used to estimate lower-bound TCR diversity, and the Gini coefficient was used to estimate clonality using the Immunarch R package. Different nucleotide rearrangements encoding the same CDR3beta amino acid sequence were counted as distinct clonotypes. Differential abundance analysis identified TCRbeta sequences significantly enriched in antigen-responding cells relative to anti-CD3/anti-CD28-activated cells. GLIPH2 grouped TCRs by predicted peptide-MHC specificity, both within each participant and across combined participant data sets. Entries here come from immuneACCESS through TCRdb and include only in-frame sequences with V and J called. Some clones fail to appear in such tables; in the studies checked, an unresolved V gene covers under half of the shortfall, and the cause of the remainder is unknown. D and trimming come from the DNA, and the V and J calls and clone size come from that table. This sample comprises 45,000 or so clones, 75% to 90% of them detected only once. The biggest ten clones account for around 3.2% of the sample.

The sequences come from CD4+ T cells sorted from PBMCs after roughly 17-hour stimulation, collected from a patient who received antiretroviral therapy. What the cell subset or site label conveys for this sample: CD40L+CD69+ CD4 T cells responding to anti-CD3/anti-CD28 beads, representing the overall repertoire. The rearrangement joined TRBV3-1 (or the pseudogene TRBV3-2) to TRBJ1-2, with a tentative D gene TRBD1 over 5 matching bases. The receptor's source is an adult woman with HIV who was CMV-seropositive. The sequenced DNA is TGTGCCAGCAGCCAAGATTACGGACAACGATTATATGGCTACACCTTC. It is translated as CASSQDYGQRLYGYTF.